This paragraph covers one T cell receptor (beta chain) sequence. TCRdb called the 5' RACE reads again in MiXCR, with one record for every CDR3 protein. This table has 60,000 to 75,000 distinct CDR3 sequences, approximately 15% appearing once. The entry originates in a study of HIV-infected patients and healthy controls. The CDR3 runs to 18 residues. Trimming took 7 bases from V and 2 from J; bases not matched to a gene: 18. CDR1 is MNHEY, CDR2 SVGEGT, per germline. The source of this sequence is a human donor in good health. The rearrangement links TRBV6-2 or TRBV6-3 to TRBJ2-7; 9 nucleotides agree with TRBD2. Material: CD4+ T cells from blood. The CDR3 nucleotides read TGTGCCAGCAACCGAGAGAGGCGCGGGGGGGAGTGGCCCTACGAGCAGTACTTC. This encodes CASNRERRGGEWPYEQYF.